These T cell receptor beta chains were read from a single sample in a study of T cells in Graves' hyperthyroidism and ophthalmopathy. TCRdb passed the multiplex PCR reads through MiXCR, listing each CDR3 protein once. The profile shows more than 150,000 distinct CDR3 sequences, 17% of them singletons. Input material: blood. These receptors originate from a woman between 45 and 65 years old with Graves' hyperthyroidism. CDR3s include the opening cysteine and the closing phenylalanine or tryptophan. D genes are given only for firm matches. Clone size appears in some rows only: once, few, many, or a class for an expanded clone.

CDR3: CSASDRAGNQPQHF
DNA: TGCAGTGCTAGCGACAGGGCAGGCAATCAGCCCCAGCATTTT
V: TRBV20-1
length: 14
J: TRBJ1-5
D: TRBD1
size: -

CDR3: CASRGREKVELFF
DNA: TGTGCCAGCAGGGGAAGGGAGAAGGTGGAACTGTTTTTT
V: TRBV6-1
length: 13
J: TRBJ1-4
D: -
size: many

CDR3: CASTWGVVGNQPQHF
DNA: TGTGCCAGTACCTGGGGGGTTGTTGGCAATCAGCCCCAGCATTTT
V: TRBV19
length: 15
J: TRBJ1-5
D: -
size: many

CDR3: CASSVASGFAYEQYF
DNA: TGTGCCAGCAGCGTAGCCTCGGGGTTTGCCTACGAGCAGTACTTC
V: TRBV9
length: 15
J: TRBJ2-7
D: -
size: many

CDR3: CAIRQGRQPQHF
DNA: TGTGCCATCCGACAGGGAAGGCAGCCCCAGCATTTT
V: TRBV6-1
length: 12
J: TRBJ1-5
D: TRBD1
size: many

CDR3: CAIGQASSYNEQFF
DNA: TGTGCCATCGGGCAGGCGAGCTCCTACAATGAGCAGTTCTTC
V: TRBV10-3
length: 14
J: TRBJ2-1
D: -
size: -

CDR3: CASRNLLAGLTYEQYF
DNA: TGTGCCAGCAGGAACTTACTAGCGGGGTTGACCTACGAGCAGTACTTC
V: TRBV2
length: 16
J: TRBJ2-7
D: TRBD2
size: many

CDR3: CASWGQGNTEAFF
DNA: TGTGCCAGCTGGGGGCAGGGCAACACTGAAGCTTTCTTT
V: TRBV6-1
length: 13
J: TRBJ1-1
D: -
size: many

CDR3: CASRSGWDSANYGYTF
DNA: TGTGCCAGCAGGTCCGGATGGGACAGTGCTAACTATGGCTACACCTTC
V: TRBV27
length: 16
J: TRBJ1-2
D: TRBD1
size: many

CDR3: CASIGDRGTGGYTF
DNA: TGTGCCAGTATCGGGGACAGGGGCACTGGTGGCTACACCTTC
V: TRBV19
length: 14
J: TRBJ1-2
D: TRBD1
size: -

CDR3: CASSYLGGGSIKETQYF
DNA: TGTGCCAGCAGTTATTTAGGGGGGGGTTCTATAAAAGAGACCCAGTACTTC
V: TRBV2
length: 17
J: TRBJ2-5
D: -
size: many

CDR3: CASSWNVGQGFSPLHF
DNA: TGTGCCAGCAGCTGGAATGTGGGACAGGGGTTTTCACCCCTCCACTTT
V: TRBV11-2
length: 16
J: TRBJ1-6
D: TRBD1
size: many

CDR3: CSARHGSLSGNTIYF
DNA: TGCAGTGCTAGGCACGGGAGTCTCTCTGGAAACACCATATATTTT
V: TRBV20-1
length: 15
J: TRBJ1-3
D: -
size: -

CDR3: CSAREGDRDHRELFF
DNA: TGCAGTGCTAGAGAGGGGGACAGGGATCACAGGGAGCTGTTTTTT
V: TRBV20-1
length: 15
J: TRBJ2-2
D: TRBD1
size: -

CDR3: CASSLRGGQFPSEAFF
DNA: TGTGCCAGCAGTTTAAGGGGGGGACAGTTTCCCTCTGAAGCTTTCTTT
V: TRBV27
length: 16
J: TRBJ1-1
D: TRBD1
size: many

CDR3: CASRRTGSIGSPLHF
DNA: TGTGCCAGCCGCAGGACAGGGAGTATTGGGTCACCCCTCCACTTT
V: TRBV3-1
length: 15
J: TRBJ1-6
D: TRBD1
size: many

CDR3: CASSELPSTDTQYF
DNA: TGTGCCAGCAGTGAGCTACCTAGCACAGATACGCAGTATTTT
V: TRBV2
length: 14
J: TRBJ2-3
D: -
size: many

CDR3: CASSLRPAGATDTQYF
DNA: TGTGCCAGCAGCTTGAGGCCAGCGGGGGCCACAGATACGCAGTATTTT
V: TRBV5-5
length: 16
J: TRBJ2-3
D: TRBD2
size: many

CDR3: CATGVGYGYTF
DNA: TGTGCCACCGGGGTGGGCTATGGCTACACCTTC
V: TRBV27
length: 11
J: TRBJ1-2
D: -
size: many

CDR3: CASSFTSPDTQYF
DNA: TGTGCCAGCAGCTTCACTAGCCCAGATACGCAGTATTTT
V: TRBV11-2
length: 13
J: TRBJ2-3
D: -
size: many

CDR3: CASTQTQGYTDTQYF
DNA: TGTGCCAGCACCCAAACCCAGGGGTACACAGATACGCAGTATTTT
V: TRBV7-9
length: 15
J: TRBJ2-3
D: -
size: many

CDR3: CASSLGLAGALSDTQYF
DNA: TGTGCCAGCAGCTTAGGACTAGCGGGGGCCTTGTCAGATACGCAGTATTTT
V: TRBV7-9
length: 17
J: TRBJ2-3
D: TRBD2
size: -

CDR3: CATRDVIAKNIQYF
DNA: TGTGCCACCAGAGATGTTATAGCCAAAAACATTCAGTACTTC
V: TRBV6-1
length: 14
J: TRBJ2-4
D: -
size: many

CDR3: CASSQDEVSEQFF
DNA: TGTGCCAGCAGCCAAGATGAGGTCTCCGAGCAGTTCTTC
V: TRBV14
length: 13
J: TRBJ2-1
D: -
size: -

CDR3: CASKMTGSGTGELFF
DNA: TGTGCCAGCAAAATGACAGGTTCGGGCACCGGGGAGCTGTTTTTT
V: TRBV2
length: 15
J: TRBJ2-2
D: -
size: many

CDR3: CASSETYEQYF
DNA: TGTGCCAGCAGTGAAACTTACGAGCAGTACTTC
V: TRBV25-1
length: 11
J: TRBJ2-7
D: -
size: many

CDR3: CASSRMNTEAFF
DNA: TGTGCCAGCAGTCGTATGAACACTGAAGCTTTCTTT
V: TRBV27
length: 12
J: TRBJ1-1
D: -
size: -

CDR3: CASSEGQLSGNTIYF
DNA: TGCGCCAGCAGCGAGGGACAGCTATCTGGAAACACCATATATTTT
V: TRBV4-1
length: 15
J: TRBJ1-3
D: TRBD1
size: -

CDR3: CASRRPNQPQHF
DNA: TGTGCCAGCCGACGGCCCAATCAGCCCCAGCATTTT
V: TRBV19
length: 12
J: TRBJ1-5
D: -
size: many

CDR3: CASSPTWVSNTEAFF
DNA: TGTGCCAGCTCACCCACTTGGGTATCCAACACTGAAGCTTTCTTT
V: TRBV18
length: 15
J: TRBJ1-1
D: -
size: few